This TCR beta chain came from a study of blood T cell repertoires in COVID-19. Profiling relied on immunoSEQ multiplex PCR, and the TCRdb table lists in-frame clones only, not all of them. The table has 21,000 or so clones, 90% seen once; the top ten hold over 15%. Looked up from germline, CDR1 is SNHLY and CDR2 is FYNNEI. With 10 bases removed from V and 2 bases from J, the gap between germline ends came to 15 bases. The CDR3 runs to 14 residues. J is TRBJ2-1 and V is TRBV2; the D gene is possibly TRBD1 (5 bases). Sequencing input: peripheral blood. The sequence came from a human donor in a cohort sampled during active COVID-19. The CDR3 nucleotides read TGTGCCACAGCCGACAGTTATCCCTACAATGAGCAGTTCTTC. Protein sequence: CATADSYPYNEQFF.